This paragraph covers one T cell receptor (beta chain) sequence. Its antigen is undetermined. The germline V gene has CDR1 MGHRA and CDR2 YSYEKL. The CDR3 runs 15 residues. The entry originates in a study of T cells expressing NK-cell markers. After re-calling the 5' RACE reads, TCRdb lists one entry per CDR3 protein, DNA absent. Its clone listing holds about 110,000 distinct CDR3 sequences. Broader study findings: Of the CD8+ T cells in over five donors, roughly 1.0-7.5% belonged to dominant NKG2C+ clonotypes.

This TCR came from a woman between 18 and 69 years old in good health. Material for sequencing was blood T cells: a sorted CD56 or NKG2C T cell subset, CD4+ or CD8+ T cells, or bulk PBMC T cells (not recorded which). V is TRBV4-1 and J is TRBJ1-6; absent DNA, TCRdb's TRBD1 call cannot be checked. CDR3 amino acids: CASSLTTGRDSPLHF.